This paragraph covers one T cell receptor beta chain sequence. The V gene's germline CDR1 is ENHRY and CDR2 SYGVKD. The CDR3 length is 15 residues. The germline V and J ends were trimmed by 2 bases and 0 bases, with 8 bases remaining between them. This specimen comes from a study of cytomegalovirus exposure and HLA in healthy donors. It was with 60 Vbeta and 13 Jbeta primers that the PCR ran. Assay used: immunoSEQ multiplex PCR; TCRdb lists only in-frame clones, some missing. The sample consists of around 88,000 clones, approximately 80% of them appearing once. The sequencing input was PBMCs. This TCR was sampled from a woman aged 35 to 49 in good health and CMV-seropositive. The chain combines TRBV10-3 with TRBJ1-3, with D perhaps TRBD1 (6 bases). CDR3 residues: CAISEEGGSGNTIYF. Written as DNA, the CDR3 is TGTGCCATCAGTGAGGAAGGGGGCTCTGGAAACACCATATATTTT.